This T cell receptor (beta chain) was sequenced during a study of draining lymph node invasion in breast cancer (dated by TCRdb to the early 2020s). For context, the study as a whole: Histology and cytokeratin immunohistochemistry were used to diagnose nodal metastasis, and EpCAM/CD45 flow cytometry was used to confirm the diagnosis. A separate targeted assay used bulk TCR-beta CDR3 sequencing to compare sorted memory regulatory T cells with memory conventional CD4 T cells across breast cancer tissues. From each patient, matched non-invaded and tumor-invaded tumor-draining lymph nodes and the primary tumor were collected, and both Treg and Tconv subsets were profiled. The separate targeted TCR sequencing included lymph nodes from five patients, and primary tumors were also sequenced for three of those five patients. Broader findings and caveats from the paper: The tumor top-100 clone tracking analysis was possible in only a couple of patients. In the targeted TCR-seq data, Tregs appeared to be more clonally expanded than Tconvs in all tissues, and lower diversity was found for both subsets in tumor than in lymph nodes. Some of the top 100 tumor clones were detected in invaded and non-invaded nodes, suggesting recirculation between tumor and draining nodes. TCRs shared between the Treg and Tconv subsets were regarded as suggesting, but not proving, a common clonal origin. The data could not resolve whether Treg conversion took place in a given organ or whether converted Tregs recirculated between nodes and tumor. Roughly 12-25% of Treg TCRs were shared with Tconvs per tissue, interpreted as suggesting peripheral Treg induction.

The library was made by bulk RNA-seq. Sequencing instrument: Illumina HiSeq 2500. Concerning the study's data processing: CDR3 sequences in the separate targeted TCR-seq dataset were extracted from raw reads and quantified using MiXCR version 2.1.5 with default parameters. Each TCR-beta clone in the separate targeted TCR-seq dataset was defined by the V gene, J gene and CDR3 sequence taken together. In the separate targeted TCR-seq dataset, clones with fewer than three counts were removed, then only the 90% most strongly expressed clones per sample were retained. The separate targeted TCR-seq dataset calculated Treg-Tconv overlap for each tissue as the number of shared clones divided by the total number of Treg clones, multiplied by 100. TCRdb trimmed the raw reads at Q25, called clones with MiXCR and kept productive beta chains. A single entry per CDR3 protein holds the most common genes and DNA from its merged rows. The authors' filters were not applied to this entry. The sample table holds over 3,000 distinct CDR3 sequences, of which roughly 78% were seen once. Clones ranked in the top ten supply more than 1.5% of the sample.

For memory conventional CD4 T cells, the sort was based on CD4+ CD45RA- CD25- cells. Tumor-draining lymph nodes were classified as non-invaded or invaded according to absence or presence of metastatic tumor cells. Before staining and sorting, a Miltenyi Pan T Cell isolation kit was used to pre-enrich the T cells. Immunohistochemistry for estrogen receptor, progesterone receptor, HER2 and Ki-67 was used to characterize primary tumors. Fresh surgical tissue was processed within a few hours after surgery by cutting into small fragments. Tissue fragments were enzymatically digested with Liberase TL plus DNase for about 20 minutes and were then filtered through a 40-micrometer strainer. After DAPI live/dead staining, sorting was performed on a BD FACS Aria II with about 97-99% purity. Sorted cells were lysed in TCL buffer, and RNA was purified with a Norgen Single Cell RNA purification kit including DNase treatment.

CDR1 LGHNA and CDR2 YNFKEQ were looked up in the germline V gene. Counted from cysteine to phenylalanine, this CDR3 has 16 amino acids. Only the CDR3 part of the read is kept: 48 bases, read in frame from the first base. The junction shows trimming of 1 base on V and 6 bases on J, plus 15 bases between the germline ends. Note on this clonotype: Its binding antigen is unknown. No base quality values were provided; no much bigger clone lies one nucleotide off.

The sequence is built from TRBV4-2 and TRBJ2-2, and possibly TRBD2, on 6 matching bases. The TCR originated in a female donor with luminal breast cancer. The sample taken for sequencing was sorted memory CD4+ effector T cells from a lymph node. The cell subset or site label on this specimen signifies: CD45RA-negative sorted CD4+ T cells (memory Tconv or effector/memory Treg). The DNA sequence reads TGTGCCAGCAGCCAAGGGGCCGGCGGGGTGGCCGGGGAGCTGTTTTTT. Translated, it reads CASSQGAGGVAGELFF.